This passage covers 17 T cell receptor beta chains from one sample sequenced in a study of blood T cell repertoires in COVID-19. Clones were read by immunoSEQ multiplex PCR, and TCRdb kept only the in-frame ones, dropping some. The table lists fewer than 350,000 clones, approximately 86% of them singletons, with over 2% in the top ten. The sequencing sample was made of peripheral blood. These receptors were collected from a woman aged 25 to 39 who had recovered from COVID-19.

The chain combines TRBV7-6 with TRBJ1-2; 10 bases match TRBD1. Germline CDR1 reads SGHVS; CDR2 reads FNYEAQ. There are 13 residues in the CDR3. J gave up 8 bases and V 6 bases, and 6 bases lay outside the gene matches. The DNA for the CDR3 is TGTGCCAGCAGGGGACAGGGGCAGGTCGGCTACACCTTC. Translating it yields CASRGQGQVGYTF. The whole variable domain, remainder taken from reference TRBV7-6 and TRBJ1-2, is GAGVSQSPRYKVTKRGQDVALRCDPISGHVSLYWYRQALGQGPEFLTYFNYEAQQDKSGLPNDRFSAERPEGSISTLTIQRTEQRDSAMYRCASRGQGQVGYTFGSGTRLTVV.

This clone showed up just a few times. The chain combines TRBV19 with TRBJ1-2; D unresolved. V was pared by 8 bases and J by 4 bases, with 17 bases between. The CDR3 sequence is 14 residues long. Germline CDR1 and CDR2: LNHDA and SQIVND (reference sequence). The CDR3 loop is CASSIRVLGYGYTF. The CDR3 coding sequence is TGTGCCAGTTCGATACGGGTCTTGGGCTATGGCTACACCTTC. The whole variable domain, filled in from reference TRBV19 and TRBJ1-2, reads DGGITQSPKYLFRKEGQNVTLSCEQNLNHDAMYWYRQDPGQGLRLIYYSQIVNDFQKGDIAEGYSVSREKKESFPLTVTSAQKNPTAFYLCASSIRVLGYGYTFGSGTRLTVV.

This clone has just one count. The chain links TRBV13 to TRBJ1-3; TRBD1 agrees at 8 bases. The junction had 8 bases not matched to a gene; V was cut back by 6 bases and J by 4 bases. The germline CDR1 and CDR2 sequences are PRHDT and FYEKMQ (reference sequence). The CDR3 extends over 15 amino acids. In DNA form, the CDR3 reads TGTGCCAGCAGGTTGGGGACAGGACCAGGAAACACCATATATTTT. It translates to CASRLGTGPGNTIYF. The entire variable domain, with the rest obtained from reference TRBV13 and TRBJ1-3, is as follows: AAGVIQSPRHLIKEKRETATLKCYPIPRHDTVYWYQQGPGQDPQFLISFYEKMQSDKGSIPDRFSAQQFSDYHSELNMSSLELGDSALYFCASRLGTGPGNTIYFGEGSWLTVV.

In regard to this clone: Other DNA sequences within the sample encode an identical CDR3. This chain joins TRBV7-9 and TRBJ2-7, with D unclear. CDR3 length: 13 amino acids. V was shortened by 1 base and J by 1 base, with 5 bases between the two germline ends. Per the germline V gene, CDR1 is SEHNR and CDR2 is FQNEAQ (reference sequence). The CDR3 coding sequence is TGTGCCAGCAGCTTAGGGCTGTCCTACGAGCAGTACTTC. This gives the protein CASSLGLSYEQYF.

The V gene is TRBV28, the J gene TRBJ2-1, with 13 bases matching TRBD2. Unmatched junction bases numbered 13, after V lost 4 bases and J lost 4 bases. Looked up from germline, CDR1 is MDHEN and CDR2 is SYDVKM. The CDR3 contains 19 residues. CDR3 DNA sequence: TGTGCCAGCAGTTCCGCGTCCGGGACTAGCGGGACCTTTTACAATGAGCAGTTCTTC. The encoded protein is CASSSASGTSGTFYNEQFF.

This chain connects TRBV28 to TRBJ1-2; 8 positions agree with TRBD1. Germline V gene data show CDR1 as MDHEN and CDR2 as SYDVKM. Trimming removed 5 bases from V and 0 bases from J; junction bases left unmatched: 5. The length of the CDR3 is 15 residues. CDR3 nucleotides: TGTGCCAGCAGTCCTGGGGACAGGACTAACTATGGCTACACCTTC. It encodes CASSPGDRTNYGYTF.

This chain links TRBV11-2 with TRBJ2-1; D uncertain. The V gene's germline CDR1 is SGHAT and CDR2 FQNNGV. The CDR3 is 12 residues long. Trimming cost V 5 bases and J 8 bases, with 10 bases left between them. CDR3 nucleotides: TGTGCCAGCAGCCCCCCGGTGCATGAGCAGTTCTTC. Translated: CASSPPVHEQFF.

The V and J genes are TRBV5-1 and TRBJ2-3; perhaps TRBD2 as D (6 bases). This CDR3 contains 14 residues. Trimming cost V 4 bases and J 0 bases, with 9 bases left between them. CDR1 and CDR2 from the germline V gene are SGHRS and YFSETQ. The CDR3 here is CASSPGASTDTQYF. CDR3 nucleotides: TGCGCCAGCAGCCCGGGAGCTAGCACAGATACGCAGTATTTT.

The chain is built from TRBV5-1 and TRBJ2-1; a weak D match, TRBD2 (7 bases). V was clipped by 4 bases and J by 7 bases, with 21 bases between them. Germline CDR1 is SGHRS and CDR2 is YFSETQ. The CDR3 covers 16 residues. The CDR3 loop is CASSPGSRGAENEQFF. CDR3 nucleotide sequence: TGCGCCAGCAGCCCCGGTAGTCGGGGGGCGGAGAATGAGCAGTTCTTC.

The chain recombines TRBV5-1 with TRBJ1-2, with D possibly TRBD1 on 5 matching bases. The CDR3 consists of 12 residues. Deletions cut 10 bases from V and 5 bases from J, with 15 bases between. The germline V gene encodes CDR1 SGHRS and CDR2 YFSETQ. CDR3 sequence reads: CAGGGGQYGYTF. The CDR3 DNA reads as TGCGCCGGCGGGGGTGGGCAGTATGGCTACACCTTC.

The genes are TRBV10-3 and TRBJ1-3, with a weak D call TRBD1 (6 bases). This CDR3 is built from 15 residues. V was pared by 2 bases and J by 6 bases, with 14 bases between. CDR1 ENHRY and CDR2 SYGVKD come from the germline V gene. The CDR3 sequence is CAISEPRGNTNTIYF. CDR3 nucleotides: TGTGCCATCAGTGAGCCGAGGGGGAATACAAACACCATATATTTT.

The CDR3: CASSQDRRRLSGNTIYF. CDR3 coding DNA: TGCGCCAGCAGCCAAGATCGGAGACGTCTCTCTGGAAACACCATATATTTT. The chain recombines TRBV4-1 with TRBJ1-3; D not resolved. Per germline, CDR1 MGHRA and CDR2 YSYEKL. The CDR3 totals 17 residues. V lost 0 bases, J lost 0 bases, and 12 bases lay in between.

CDR3 coding DNA: TGCGCCAGCAGCTTAGCCCAGGGGAAGAGTGGTAGAGAGACCCAGTACTTC. Amino acid sequence: CASSLAQGKSGRETQYF. The chain joins TRBV5-1 to TRBJ2-5; tentatively, D is TRBD1 (6 bases). The CDR3 is 17 amino acids. Germline V gives CDR1 SGHRS, CDR2 YFSETQ. V was pared by 2 bases and J by 4 bases, with 21 bases between.

The chain recombines TRBV27 with TRBJ1-1; D possibly corresponds to TRBD1 (5 bases). V was shortened by 3 bases and J by 2 bases, with 10 bases between the two germline ends. CDR3 length: 14 amino acids. Germline values: CDR1 MNHEY, CDR2 SMNVEV (reference sequence). This chain's CDR3 is CASSFSGVNTEAFF. The CDR3 region has the DNA TGTGCCAGCAGTTTTTCGGGGGTCAACACTGAAGCTTTCTTT.

The V and J genes are TRBV6-2 or TRBV6-3 and TRBJ1-1; possibly TRBD1 for D (6 bases). This CDR3 region has 15 residues. Germline V gene lookup returns CDR1 MNHEY and CDR2 SVGEGT. The V and J ends lost 2 bases and 1 base respectively, with 11 bases between them. The CDR3 DNA reads TGTGCCAGCAGTTACCTTGACAGGTGGAACACTGAAGCTTTCTTT. Its translation is CASSYLDRWNTEAFF.

The rearrangement joins TRBV5-6 to TRBJ1-2; 9 nucleotides agree with TRBD1. With V trimmed by 2 bases and J by 8 bases, 7 bases remained unmatched. The germline CDR1 and CDR2 sequences are SGHDT and YYEEEE. This CDR3 is built from 14 residues. CDR3 DNA: TGTGCCAGCAGCTTCGGACAGGGGCGGGGAGGCTACACCTTC. This encodes CASSFGQGRGGYTF.

This clone was counted only a few times. The gene calls are TRBV7-2 and TRBJ2-3; 8 bases match TRBD2. Trimming at V came to 6 bases and at J to 2 bases, leaving 16 bases not matched to a gene. The CDR3 runs 18 residues. Germline CDR1 reads SGHTA; CDR2 reads FQGNSA. CDR3 DNA sequence: TGTGCCAGCAGTCCGACCCCAATACCGGGACTAGACACAGATACGCAGTATTTT. It translates to CASSPTPIPGLDTDTQYF.